The clone carrying this TCR beta chain was counted a few times. Germline V gene data show CDR1 as SNHLY and CDR2 as FYNNEI. The CDR3 runs to 14 residues. Germline trimming cut 6 bases from V and 7 bases from J; bases unmatched to any gene: 7. The sample originates from a study of blood T cells in healthy people across ages. Primed by a sample-barcoded 5' primer and a J-beta primer mix, a second PCR proceeded for about 7 to 11 cycles. Each TCR beta cDNA got a 12-nucleotide random molecular identifier. TCRdb reprocessed the 5' RACE reads via MiXCR and lists one record per CDR3 protein. The profile shows roughly 560,000 distinct CDR3 sequences, less than 25% of them singletons. This sample was also put to use in a study of T cells of mothers and their children. As that study records: Several million TCR beta reads per child versus over 9 million per mother.

Sequenced sample: blood. The clonotype was recovered from a boy aged 5 to 17 in good health. The chain carries TRBV2 and TRBJ2-5, with 11 bases lining up with TRBD1. Here the CDR3 DNA reads TGTGCCAGCAGGGGACAGGGGGAATTCGGGACCCAGTACTTC. Translated: CASRGQGEFGTQYF.